This entry features one T cell receptor (beta chain) sequence. The record originates from a study of immune evolution from preneoplasia to lung adenocarcinoma. Produced via immunoSEQ multiplex PCR; TCRdb's table is partial and in-frame only. The table has around 20,000 clones, over 70% seen once. Resections took place in Japan or China from the mid-2010s to the late 2010s. The CDR3 covers 18 residues. V lost 1 base and J lost 10, with 28 bases in between. Germline CDR1 SGHRS, CDR2 YFSETQ. The sequence was collected from a person in their 60s with lung adenocarcinoma. The chain is built from TRBV5-1 and TRBJ2-3, with a possible D match to TRBD1 (6 bases). Material: FFPE invasive lung adenocarcinoma tissue. CDR3 residues: CASSLYHRAIRKSPSQYF. Here the CDR3 DNA reads TGCGCCAGCAGCTTGTACCACAGGGCGATCAGAAAGTCCCCCTCGCAGTATTTT.